These 30 T cell receptor beta chains were sequenced from one sample in a study of identifying expanded T cells in peripheral blood. The data were produced by immunoSEQ multiplex PCR, yet TCRdb's version contains in-frame clones alone and is incomplete. The sample has under 95,000 clones, over 75% seen once; the top ten hold 2.8%. The sequenced sample was blood. The receptors here all came from a person aged 18 to 75 in good health.

This clone was seen a single time. This chain joins TRBV7-6 and TRBJ2-7; D remains ambiguous. The germline V and J ends were trimmed by 5 bases and 2 bases, with 19 bases remaining between them. From germline, CDR1 is SGHVS and CDR2 FNYEAQ. The CDR3 loop spans 16 amino acids. CDR3 amino acids: CASSPQSGLTTYEQYF. The DNA of the CDR3 is TGTGCCAGCAGCCCACAATCTGGGCTCACCACCTACGAGCAGTACTTC.

The gene calls are TRBV6-5 and TRBJ1-2; 11 nucleotides match TRBD1. V shed 8 bases, J shed 7 bases, and the junction held 6 bases outside the gene matches. The germline CDR1 and CDR2 sequences are MNHEY and SVGAGI. The length of the CDR3 is 13 residues. CDR3 sequence reads: CASLSGTGGGYTF. Written as DNA, the CDR3 is TGTGCCAGCCTCTCCGGGACAGGGGGTGGCTACACCTTC.

The chain uses TRBV15 and TRBJ1-5; TRBD1 aligns across 10 bases. CDR3 size: 16 residues. Trimming took 2 bases from V and 5 from J; bases not matched to a gene: 6. Germline V lookup: CDR1 LNHNV, CDR2 YYDKDF (reference sequence). Here the CDR3 DNA reads TGTGCCACCAGCAGAAGACAGGGGGCAAAAGATCAGCCCCAGCATTTT. Amino acids: CATSRRQGAKDQPQHF.

V usage is TRBV30 and J usage is TRBJ1-1; D remains unclear. The V end was cut by 1 base, the J end by 10 bases, with 16 bases between. The CDR3 has 13 residues. Germline CDR1 reads GTSNPN; CDR2 reads SVGIG (reference sequence). The CDR3 loop is CAWSDQPPVAAFF. The CDR3 coding sequence is TGTGCCTGGAGTGACCAGCCCCCAGTGGCAGCTTTCTTT. Variable domain in full (rest from reference TRBV30 and TRBJ1-1): SQTIHQWPATLVQPVGSPLSLECTVEGTSNPNLYWYRQAAGRGLQLLFYSVGIGQISSEVPQNLSASRPQDRQFILSSKKLLLSDSGFYLCAWSDQPPVAAFFGQGTRLTVV.

This clone came up once. This chain's CDR3 is CSVGQPYNEQFF. The DNA for the CDR3 is TGCAGCGTTGGGCAACCCTACAATGAGCAGTTCTTC. The rearrangement joins TRBV29-1 to TRBJ2-1; D gene ambiguous. This CDR3 contains 12 residues. Trimming cost V 4 bases and J 2 bases, with 6 bases left between them. The V gene's germline CDR1 is SQVTM and CDR2 ANQGSEA.

Here the CDR3 reads CASSLLGTDTYTQYF. Here the CDR3 DNA reads TGTGCCAGCAGTTTATTGGGGACAGACACTTATACGCAGTATTTT. This chain connects TRBV27 to TRBJ2-3; 7 nucleotides agree with TRBD1. The ends lost 1 base at V and 7 bases at J; junction bases unmatched: 8. The CDR3 extends over 15 amino acids. Germline-derived CDR1 and CDR2 are MNHEY and SMNVEV (reference sequence).

The chain carries TRBV28 and TRBJ2-4; 12 bases are a match to TRBD1. V was pared by 3 bases and J by 8 bases, with 17 bases of the junction left unmatched. The germline CDR1 and CDR2 sequences are MDHEN and SYDVKM. There are 19 residues in the CDR3. The CDR3 nucleotides read TGTGCCAGCAGTTTTTCCGGAGGCTGGGACAGGGGGCTGTGGGACATTCAGTACTTC. It specifies CASSFSGGWDRGLWDIQYF.

The rearrangement uses TRBV7-2 and TRBJ2-1, with 8 bases that match TRBD2. This CDR3 comprises 15 residues. Germline-derived CDR1 and CDR2 are SGHTA and FQGNSA. V was pared by 1 base and J by 7 bases, with 6 bases of the junction left unmatched. The CDR3, as DNA: TGTGCCAGCAGCTTAGAGCGGGAGAGGTCTAATGAGCAGTTCTTC. Its protein is CASSLERERSNEQFF.

There are a few counts of this clone. V gene TRBV2 combines with J gene TRBJ2-7; D is unresolved. Looked up from germline, CDR1 is SNHLY and CDR2 is FYNNEI. The CDR3 totals 11 residues. V lost 10 bases to trimming and J lost 3 bases, with 10 bases between them. The CDR3 region is CAINSDYEQYF. The CDR3 DNA reads as TGTGCCATCAATTCAGACTACGAGCAGTACTTC. Variable domain in full (rest from reference TRBV2 and TRBJ2-7): EPEVTQTPSHQVTQMGQEVILRCVPISNHLYFYWYRQILGQKVEFLVSFYNNEISEKSEIFDDQFSVERPDGSNFTLKIRSTKLEDSAMYFCAINSDYEQYFGPGTRLTVT.

This chain joins TRBV5-1 and TRBJ2-2, with D possibly TRBD1 on 6 matching bases. Per the germline V gene, CDR1 is SGHRS and CDR2 is YFSETQ. Trimming removed 3 bases from V and 7 bases from J, with 10 bases in between. The CDR3 consists of 13 residues. The CDR3 spells CASSSNRVGELFF. DNA for the CDR3: TGCGCCAGCAGCTCAAACAGGGTCGGGGAGCTGTTTTTT.

This chain joins TRBV6-5 and TRBJ1-4, with D unclear. The V end lost 2 bases, the J end lost 6 bases, and 10 bases lay between the germline ends. Germline assignment: CDR1 MNHEY and CDR2 SVGAGI. CDR3 length: 14 residues. CDR3 nucleotides: TGTGCCAGCAGTTACCGCGCCGAGTATGAAAAACTGTTTTTT. Protein product: CASSYRAEYEKLFF.

J is TRBJ2-7 and V is TRBV4-3, with D perhaps matching TRBD1 or TRBD2 (5 bases each). V lost 4 bases to trimming and J lost 9 bases, with 22 bases between them. Per the germline V gene, CDR1 is LGHNA and CDR2 is YSLEER. The CDR3 is 15 amino acids. The CDR3 protein is CASSPSGTETRGQYF. CDR3 nucleotides: TGCGCCAGCAGCCCATCCGGGACGGAGACACGCGGGCAGTACTTC.

The V call is TRBV28, the J call TRBJ1-5; 10 nucleotides agree with TRBD1. In germline, CDR1 is MDHEN, CDR2 SYDVKM. The CDR3 covers 14 residues. V dropped 9 bases and J dropped 7; count of bases not matched to a gene: 9. CDR3: CASHWGTGEQPQHF. CDR3 in DNA: TGTGCCAGTCACTGGGGGACAGGGGAGCAGCCCCAGCATTTT.

The V gene is TRBV6-1, the J gene TRBJ2-7; 10 bases map to TRBD2. V lost 6 bases to trimming and J lost 3 bases; unmatched junction nucleotides: 5. Germline CDR1 and CDR2: MNHNS and SASEGT. The CDR3 is 14 amino acids. The CDR3: CASSVSGRGYEQYF. CDR3 DNA sequence: TGTGCCAGCAGCGTCAGCGGGAGGGGCTACGAGCAGTACTTC.

The genes are TRBV7-9 and TRBJ2-7, with 8 bases lining up with TRBD1. Germline loops: CDR1 SEHNR, CDR2 FQNEAQ (reference sequence). Trimming took 3 bases from V and 2 from J; bases not matched to a gene: 6. The CDR3 runs to 15 residues. CDR3 in amino acids: CASSLGDRITYEQYF. For the CDR3, the DNA is TGTGCCAGCAGCTTGGGGGACAGGATCACCTACGAGCAGTACTTC.

This chain connects TRBV10-1 to TRBJ1-5; D gene ambiguous. The germline V gene encodes CDR1 WNHNN and CDR2 SYGVQD (reference sequence). Between the trimmed V and J ends, which lost 7 bases and 0 bases, there was a span of 10 bases. The CDR3 is 14 amino acids. The CDR3 bases are TGCGCCAGCAAGAACGACTATAGCAATCAGCCCCAGCATTTT. Amino acid sequence: CASKNDYSNQPQHF.

This clone was seen only a few times. The J gene is TRBJ1-2, the V gene TRBV6-5; D gene uncertain. V was clipped by 3 bases and J by 5 bases, with 10 bases between them. This CDR3 comprises 13 residues. Germline-derived CDR1 and CDR2 are MNHEY and SVGAGI. This CDR3 reads CASSYDRAYGYTF. The DNA for the CDR3 is TGTGCCAGCAGTTATGACCGGGCTTATGGCTACACCTTC.

The chain joins TRBV18 to TRBJ2-4, with D perhaps matching TRBD2 (5 bases). CDR3 length equals 18 residues. In germline, CDR1 is KGHSH, CDR2 LQKENI. Trimming pared 2 bases from V and 4 bases from J, leaving 21 bases between. The CDR3 DNA reads as TGTGCCAGCTCACCAGAAACGGGATCATTCCAAGAGAAAAACATTCAGTACTTC. Translation: CASSPETGSFQEKNIQYF.

This rearrangement joins TRBV29-1 to TRBJ2-1; D tentatively fits TRBD1 or TRBD2 (5 bases each). Trimming pared 1 base from V and 2 bases from J, leaving 9 bases between. Per the germline V gene, CDR1 is SQVTM and CDR2 is ANQGSEA. The CDR3 has 14 residues. Here the CDR3 reads CSVEVGTPYNEQFF. The CDR3, as DNA: TGCAGCGTTGAAGTAGGGACGCCCTACAATGAGCAGTTCTTC.

This sequence joins TRBV6-1 and TRBJ2-3; TRBD2 aligns across 8 bases. The CDR3 sequence is 14 residues long. Germline CDR1 reads MNHNS; CDR2 reads SASEGT. J was trimmed by 3 bases and V by 6 bases; bases with no gene match: 5. The CDR3 coding sequence is TGTGCCAGCAGGAGGCGGGGGGCTACAGATACGCAGTATTTT. It is translated as CASRRRGATDTQYF.

The rearrangement joins TRBV5-4 to TRBJ2-5; TRBD1 aligns across 7 bases. Germline V gives CDR1 SGHNT, CDR2 YYREEE (reference sequence). Trimming at V came to 4 bases and at J to 4 bases, leaving 4 bases not matched to a gene. There are 13 residues in the CDR3. CDR3 sequence reads: CASSPAGGETQYF. The CDR3 nucleotides read TGTGCCAGCAGCCCAGCAGGGGGAGAGACCCAGTACTTC. The full variable domain, completed using reference TRBV5-4 and TRBJ2-5, is ETGVTQSPTHLIKTRGQQVTLRCSSQSGHNTVSWYQQALGQGPQFIFQYYREEENGRGNFPPRFSGLQFPNYSSELNVNALELDDSALYLCASSPAGGETQYFGPGTRLLVL.

The rearrangement uses TRBV6-4 and TRBJ1-5; no firm D call. The CDR3 sequence is 18 residues long. Trimming pared 6 bases from V and 2 bases from J, leaving 23 bases between. Per germline, CDR1 MRHNA and CDR2 SNTAGT. The CDR3: CASRGRTLDRGGNQPQHF. Here the CDR3 DNA reads TGTGCCAGCAGAGGACGGACCCTTGACCGCGGGGGCAATCAGCCCCAGCATTTT.

The count of this clone is one. The rearrangement joins TRBV27 to TRBJ1-1, with D tentatively TRBD1 (6 bases). Between the trimmed V and J ends, which lost 10 bases and 4 bases, there was a span of 19 bases. Germline CDR1 is MNHEY and CDR2 is SMNVEV (reference sequence). This CDR3 region has 14 residues. The DNA of the CDR3 is TGTGCCACCCGCGAAGGGGGGCGCATCACTGAAGCTTTCTTT. Its translation: CATREGGRITEAFF.

The J gene is TRBJ2-5, the V gene TRBV29-1; 9 bases are a match to TRBD2. CDR1 and CDR2 (germline): SQVTM, ANQGSEA. V gave up 4 bases and J gave up 4 bases; unmatched junction bases: 7. CDR3 size: 14 residues. CDR3 in amino acids: CSVVLAGLTETQYF. CDR3 sequence (DNA): TGCAGCGTTGTCCTAGCGGGGCTGACAGAGACCCAGTACTTC.

The chain recombines TRBV20-1 with TRBJ2-5; either TRBD1 or TRBD2 may supply D (5 bases each). CDR1 is DFQATT, CDR2 SNEGSKA, per germline (reference sequence). The CDR3 extends over 11 amino acids. CDR3 sequence: CSGDGVETQYF. CDR3 in DNA: TGCAGCGGGGACGGGGTCGAGACCCAGTACTTC.

The CDR3, as DNA: TGTGCCAGCAGCTTGGGGGGCTCCGGGGCCTACGAGCAGTACTTC. This encodes CASSLGGSGAYEQYF. This rearrangement joins TRBV5-5 to TRBJ2-7; D could derive from TRBD1 or TRBD2 (5 bases each). The length of the CDR3 is 15 residues. CDR1 SGHKS and CDR2 YYEKEE come from the germline V gene (reference sequence). Trimming cost V 0 bases and J 2 bases, with 12 bases left between them.

This clone was counted a single time. V gene TRBV5-1 combines with J gene TRBJ2-5, with 9 bases aligning to TRBD1. Germline V gene data show CDR1 as SGHRS and CDR2 as YFSETQ. There are 15 residues in the CDR3. V lost 0 bases, J lost 5 bases, and 5 bases stayed unmatched. CDR3 loop: CASSLDRGPQETQYF. The CDR3 DNA follows: TGCGCCAGCAGCTTGGACAGGGGGCCTCAGGAGACCCAGTACTTC.

The chain employs TRBV7-2 and TRBJ2-7, with D perhaps being TRBD1 or TRBD2 (5 bases each). This CDR3 contains 14 residues. With 2 bases removed from V and 2 bases from J, the gap between germline ends came to 10 bases. Germline CDR1 and CDR2: SGHTA and FQGNSA. This CDR3 reads CASSLKEGTYEQYF. DNA for the CDR3: TGTGCCAGCAGCTTAAAAGAGGGGACCTACGAGCAGTACTTC.

CDR3 protein: CASSLGRPDTQYF. CDR3 DNA: TGTGCCAGCAGCCTGGGGAGGCCGGATACGCAGTATTTT. The rearrangement links TRBV7-2 to TRBJ2-3; a possible D gene is TRBD2 (6 bases). V gave up 5 bases and J gave up 6 bases, with 12 bases separating them. CDR1 and CDR2 from the germline V gene are SGHTA and FQGNSA. The CDR3 totals 13 residues.

V and J are TRBV6-1 and TRBJ1-2, with TRBD1 matching 12 bases. This CDR3 is built from 15 residues. CDR1 and CDR2 from the germline V gene are MNHNS and SASEGT. Trimming at V came to 4 bases and at J to 8 bases, leaving 8 bases not matched to a gene. The CDR3 sequence: CASSAIGTGGGGYTF. The CDR3 DNA follows: TGTGCCAGCAGTGCGATCGGGACAGGGGGCGGCGGCTACACCTTC.